This record covers a single T cell receptor (beta chain). Its matching antigen is unknown. This PCR relied on a set of 60 Vbeta primers and 13 Jbeta primers. Some clones are missing from TCRdb's copy, which holds only in-frame ones; the method was immunoSEQ multiplex PCR. The data hold around 170,000 clones, with around 80% observed a single time. This sample is part of a study of cytomegalovirus exposure and HLA in healthy donors. Points from the study as a whole: TCR beta chains numbering 164 were designated cytomegalovirus-associated.

The sequence came from a man aged 35 to 55 in good health and CMV-seronegative. The sequenced material came from PBMCs.

CDR3 residues: CASSSPGRAATNEKLFF. The CDR3 DNA reads as TGTGCCAGTAGTTCCCCGGGGAGGGCCGCAACTAATGAAAAACTGTTTTTT. This chain uses TRBV19 with TRBJ1-4, with D unresolved. The germline V gene encodes CDR1 LNHDA and CDR2 SQIVND (reference sequence). The CDR3 is 17 amino acids. V was pared by 5 bases and J by 0 bases, with 16 bases between.